The TCR beta chain described here comes from a study of shared clonotypes between healthy human individuals (dated by TCRdb to 2020 to 2021). Regarding the research as a whole: The cohort included three men and a couple of women between 18 and 49 years of age. To increase sequencing depth and limit assay-specific biases, different laboratories used diverse techniques to prepare libraries and sequence TCR repertoires. Per donor, leukapheresis produced somewhere between about 0.9 and 9.5 billion PBMCs. To estimate repertoire size and how much clonotypes are shared between individuals, the study performed deep sequencing of blood TCR repertoires from roughly five healthy adults. Per donor, three plates each were used for CD4 naive and CD4 memory, two for CD8 naive, and one for CD8 memory.

The donors were healthy, HIV-negative adults who had no recently reported acute infections or vaccinations. Only Caucasian adults living in Nashville, Tennessee, USA were represented among the donors. CD4+ T cells were enriched by magnetic negative selection, after which naive cells were positively selected on CD45RA and the negative fraction was taken as the memory subset. Blood was collected by leukapheresis, and PBMCs were isolated by Ficoll-Histopaque density gradient centrifugation and then cryopreserved in liquid nitrogen vapor phase. Analytical flow cytometry was used to check the purity and quantity of every magnetically sorted T cell population. Genomic DNA was isolated from every sorted fraction and measured by UV absorbance on a Nanodrop 2000c. The CDR3 sequence holds 16 residues, the cysteine and phenylalanine included. The CDR3 DNA has 48 bases and is translated from base 1. Cut back by 5 bases and 0 bases, the V and J ends lie 13 bases apart. The germline V gene encodes CDR1 ENHRY and CDR2 SYGVKD.

Regarding this clone: The specificity of this receptor is unknown. No base qualities exist here, and no much larger clone lies one base off it.

Using the deep immunoSEQ assay, TCR CDR3 regions were amplified from genomic DNA by multiplex PCR. For each cell subset, the extracted genomic DNA was distributed evenly across all wells of several immunoSEQ 96-well plates, and each plate served as one replicate. For sorted subsets, around 200 ng genomic DNA, equal to some 28,000 T cell genomes, was loaded into each replicate PCR. The purified libraries were quantified using a Qubit 3.0 fluorometer, sized with a Bioanalyzer 2100, and then quantified again using the KAPA Library Quantification kit. A separate single-read 150-cycle Illumina NextSeq 550 flow cell was used to sequence each immunoSEQ 96-well plate. From the authors' description of their analysis: Because the immunoSEQ output included only junctional sequences and no quality scores, the filtering could not be the same as the filtering used for full-length reads. To assign V/J genes and CDR3, sequences were annotated using PyIR, a Python wrapper for IgBLAST v1.9, with IMGT germline references. Reads with weak V/J assignments (E-value above 1e-6), missing CDR3, stop codons, out-of-frame junctions, or ambiguous translated residues were removed. A V3J clonotype was defined by an identical inferred V gene, J gene, and CDR3 amino acid sequence. Percentage overlap between repertoires was calculated by dividing the number of shared unique clonotypes by the size of the smaller repertoire. Three approaches were used to assess repertoire richness: RTK rarefaction, the Chao1 estimator, and Recon v2.1 estimates of unobserved clonotypes. Generation probabilities for all TCRbeta clonotypes obtained by the gDNA method from several donors were computed using OLGA. The immuneACCESS repertoire file appears here via TCRdb, limited to in-frame rearrangements. These files lack a portion of the clones; in checked studies, under half of the deficit traces to unresolved V genes, and the cause of the others is not known. The V and J calls and the clone size are those of that table, but D and trimming were determined from the DNA. The sample table shows roughly 2.4 million clones, and almost 96% are seen once. The ten largest clones represent about 0.13% of the sample.

Broader findings and caveats from the paper: Rarefaction of sorted-subset datasets indicated incomplete sequencing despite the large sequencing depth. The genetic and exposure-history diversity represented was limited by the small number of donors. Pairwise subsampling led to the expectation that sequencing depth would affect the degree of clonotype sharing among donors. Naive subsets generally had larger estimated clonotype richness than memory subsets. When several donors were compared, the shared fraction of clonotypes was about 5% for naive CD4, more than 3% for naive CD8, roughly 2.5% for memory CD4, and around 0.4% for memory CD8. Compared with non-shared clonotypes, the clonotypes found in all four sorted-subset donors had higher generation probabilities. Sampling was limited to blood, and TCR repertoires in tissue likely differ from TCR repertoires in blood.

This sequence was found in a man aged 18 to 30 in good health. This sequence uses TRBV10-3 and TRBJ2-2; D gene: possibly TRBD1, on 6 matching bases. Material: naive CD4+ T cells sorted from blood. In light of the paper, this sample's cell subset or site label describes: CD45RA+ positively selected. The CDR3 amino acid sequence is: CAISQDSLTNTGELFF. In nucleotide form, the sequence is TGTGCCATCAGTCAGGACAGCCTTACGAACACCGGGGAGCTGTTTTTT.